This T cell receptor (beta chain) comes out of a study of response to subunit inactivated influenza vaccine. Study conclusions and caveats: The authors suggested that every seasonal influenza vaccination recruits few new T cells.

Germline V lookup: CDR1 MNHEY, CDR2 SVGAGI. The CDR3 runs to 15 residues. V lost 2 bases, J lost 4 bases, and 4 bases stayed unmatched. TCRdb analysed the RT-PCR reads with MiXCR anew, one entry per CDR3 protein. The sample consists of 700,000 to 900,000 distinct CDR3 sequences, around 20% of them appearing once. This clonotype showed up just a few times. Its antigen is currently unknown. The material was PBMCs from blood, obtained more than 4 days after vaccination. This sequence joins TRBV6-5 and TRBJ2-7; 11 bases are a match to TRBD1. The TCR was taken from a man aged 50-60 years who received an inactivated influenza vaccine. In DNA form, the CDR3 reads TGTGCCAGCAGTTACCCGGGACAGGGGGAGTACGAGCAGTACTTC. Protein: CASSYPGQGEYEQYF.